One and the same sample provided the 6 T cell receptor beta chains below, sequenced in a study of blood T cells in healthy people across ages. Next came a second PCR, run for about 7 to 12 cycles, which used a sample-barcoded 5' primer along with a J-beta primer mix. TCRdb re-analysed the 5' RACE reads in MiXCR, keeping a single row per CDR3 protein. The sample consists of under 850,000 distinct CDR3 sequences, around 34% of them appearing once. The specimen was blood. The receptor source for this set is a man aged 18 to 29 in good health.

The V and J genes are TRBV29-1 and TRBJ2-5, with 11 nucleotides matching TRBD2. Per the germline V gene, CDR1 is SQVTM and CDR2 is ANQGSEA. The CDR3 spans 13 residues. Losses at the gene ends were 2 bases for V and 11 bases for J; bases not matched to a gene: 7. The CDR3 DNA sequence: TGCAGCGTTGAACTAGCGGGGGGCGAAGAGCAGTACTTC. This gives the protein CSVELAGGEEQYF.

This clonotype occurred many times. The J gene is TRBJ2-1, the V gene TRBV5-1; D is perhaps TRBD1 (5 bases). CDR3 length: 12 residues. The V gene's germline CDR1 is SGHRS and CDR2 YFSETQ. Between the trimmed V and J ends, which lost 1 base and 10 bases, there was a span of 9 bases. The CDR3 sequence: CASSLMAGEQFF. The CDR3 nucleotides read TGCGCCAGCAGCTTGATGGCAGGGGAGCAGTTCTTC.

Concerning this clonotype: A read error may explain this, as a much larger clone is one base away. The V call is TRBV2, the J call TRBJ1-5, with D perhaps matching TRBD1 (5 bases). Trimming shortened V by 4 bases and J by 6 bases, and 13 bases separated the two germline ends. The CDR3 runs 14 residues. From germline, CDR1 is SNHLY and CDR2 FYNNEI. In nucleotides, the CDR3 is TGTGCCAGCAGTGTGGAGAGGGGCAGTCAGCCCCAGCATTTT. It translates to CASSVERGSQPQHF.

There are a few counts of this clonotype. J is TRBJ2-3 and V is TRBV12-3 or TRBV12-4, with D uncertain. V was trimmed by 5 bases and J by 0 bases, leaving 9 bases between them. The CDR3 runs 14 residues. The CDR3: CASSTPTSTDTQYF. The CDR3 DNA sequence: TGTGCCAGCAGTACTCCGACAAGCACAGATACGCAGTATTTT.

This chain joins TRBV18 and TRBJ2-1; D may be TRBD1 (5 bases). The CDR3 has 11 amino acids. The germline V gene has CDR1 KGHSH and CDR2 LQKENI. Trimming removed 3 bases from V and 12 bases from J, with 9 bases in between. CDR3 amino acids: CASSPGRGQFF. The CDR3, as DNA: TGTGCCAGCTCACCGGGGCGTGGGCAGTTCTTC. The whole variable domain, remainder taken from reference TRBV18 and TRBJ2-1, is NAGVMQNPRHLVRRRGQEARLRCSPMKGHSHVYWYRQLPEEGLKFMVYLQKENIIDESGMPKERFSAEFPKEGPSILRIQQVVRGDSAAYFCASSPGRGQFFGPGTRLTVL.

This clonotype occurred once. Just one base apart from a much larger clone, this may be a read error. The chain links TRBV12-3 or TRBV12-4 to TRBJ2-1; TRBD1 might be the D (5 bases). The V and J ends lost 1 base and 10 bases respectively, with 8 bases between them. CDR3 length: 12 residues. The CDR3 loop is CASSLVWGEQFF. The DNA for the CDR3 is TGTGCCAGCAGTTTAGTATGGGGCGAGCAGTTCTTC.